This T cell receptor beta chain emerged from a study of blood T cell repertoires in COVID-19. Whole-study context: The cDNA or gDNA used as material had been derived from T cells, B-cell-depleted T cells, or PBMCs.

J lost 4 bases, V lost 0 bases, and 6 bases had no gene match. The CDR3 is 15 residues long. CDR1 SGHRS and CDR2 YFSETQ come from the germline V gene. Study processing details: For nucleated cells, counts were estimated from reference gene primer amplification. The method was immunoSEQ multiplex PCR; TCRdb's version includes in-frame clones alone and lacks a portion of them. Clonal size and the V and J genes are those of that table, whereas D and trimming came from the DNA. The data hold 250,000 or so clones, with approximately 86% observed a single time. Participant reports of clinical history set cohort assignment. Symptom resolution, clearance, or two negative PCRs marked donors in Cohort 3 as recovered.

This receptor was identified in a woman aged 50 to 60 who had recovered from COVID-19. This sequence joins TRBV5-1 and TRBJ2-5, with TRBD2 identical over 7 bases. Specimen: PBMCs or T cells enriched from blood (not recorded which). CDR3 in amino acids: CASSLEAGSSETQYF. CDR3 coding DNA: TGCGCCAGCAGCTTGGAAGCGGGATCTTCAGAGACCCAGTACTTC.